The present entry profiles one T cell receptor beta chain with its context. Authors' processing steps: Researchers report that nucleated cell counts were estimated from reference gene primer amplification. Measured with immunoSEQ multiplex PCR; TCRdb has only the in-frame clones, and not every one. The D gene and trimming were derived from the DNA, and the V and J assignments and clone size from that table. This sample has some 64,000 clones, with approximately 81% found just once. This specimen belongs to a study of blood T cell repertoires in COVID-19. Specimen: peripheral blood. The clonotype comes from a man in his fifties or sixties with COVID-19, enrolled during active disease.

CDR3 loop: CASSPDGTGVGELFF. The DNA for the CDR3 is TGCGCCAGCAGCCCGGACGGGACAGGGGTCGGGGAGCTGTTTTTT. J is TRBJ2-2 and V is TRBV5-1; 10 bases align to TRBD1. V lost 4 bases and J lost 7; bases outside the gene matches: 7. The V gene's germline CDR1 is SGHRS and CDR2 YFSETQ. The length of the CDR3 is 15 residues.